This T cell receptor (beta chain) was captured in a study of cytomegalovirus exposure and HLA in healthy donors. Findings of the study overall: Previous analysis showed most TCR beta V segments were productive about 87% or about 30% of the time.

This CDR3 comprises 13 residues. Trimming left V 1 base short and J 3 bases short, with 6 bases between. The PCR used 60 Vbeta and 13 Jbeta primers. Method: immunoSEQ multiplex PCR; TCRdb's copy keeps in-frame clones and lacks some. The repertoire consists of 90,000 to 110,000 clones, with 76% occurring once and the leading ten covering 7.7%. For this clone: What it binds is not known.

Sequencing was performed on PBMCs. V and J are TRBV5-3 and TRBJ2-3; a weak D match, TRBD2 (5 bases). TRBV5-3 has ORF status, its function being uncertain. The receptor was isolated from a woman in her forties or fifties in good health and CMV-seropositive. In DNA, the CDR3 is TGTGCCAGAAGCTTGCGAGGGACAGATACGCAGTATTTT. Translation gives CARSLRGTDTQYF.